These 26 T cell receptor beta chains came from one sample sequenced in a study of T cell responses to AZD1222 COVID-19 vaccine. The method was immunoSEQ multiplex PCR; TCRdb's version includes in-frame clones alone and lacks a portion of them. Of approximately 28,000 clones listed, 92% are singletons. The specimen comprised peripheral blood, sampled 28 days after the second AZD1222 dose. The receptors here all came from an adult who received the AZD1222 COVID-19 vaccine.

J is TRBJ2-1 and V is TRBV5-1; D unclear. V shed 0 bases and J shed 3 bases, with 10 bases lying between them. The CDR3 has 15 residues. Germline CDR1 is SGHRS and CDR2 is YFSETQ. This chain's CDR3 is CASSLVGQHYNEQFF. The CDR3, as DNA: TGCGCCAGCAGCTTGGTAGGGCAGCACTACAATGAGCAGTTCTTC. The whole variable domain, remainder taken from reference TRBV5-1 and TRBJ2-1, is KAGVTQTPRYLIKTRGQQVTLSCSPISGHRSVSWYQQTPGQGLQFLFEYFSETQRNKGNFPGRFSGRQFSNSRSEMNVSTLELGDSALYLCASSLVGQHYNEQFFGPGTRLTVL.

This sequence joins TRBV19 and TRBJ1-4; TRBD1 might be the D (5 bases). CDR3 length equals 21 residues. Per the germline V gene, CDR1 is LNHDA and CDR2 is SQIVND (reference sequence). Deletions cut 7 bases from V and 0 bases from J, with 30 bases between. This chain's CDR3 is CASTALPGRAFGSTTNEKLFF. The CDR3 nucleotides read TGTGCCAGTACAGCACTTCCGGGACGGGCATTCGGTTCAACAACTAATGAAAAACTGTTTTTT. The full variable domain, in which reference TRBV19 and TRBJ1-4 provide the parts outside the CDR3, is DGGITQSPKYLFRKEGQNVTLSCEQNLNHDAMYWYRQDPGQGLRLIYYSQIVNDFQKGDIAEGYSVSREKKESFPLTVTSAQKNPTAFYLCASTALPGRAFGSTTNEKLFFGSGTQLSVL.

This chain joins TRBV28 and TRBJ1-4; TRBD1 is a possible D gene (5 bases). Trimming stripped 3 bases from V and 5 bases from J, with 13 bases between. This CDR3 has 15 amino acids. Germline values: CDR1 MDHEN, CDR2 SYDVKM. CDR3 nucleotide sequence: TGTGCCAGCAGTTTCGAGGGGCAGATAAATGAAAAACTGTTTTTT. Amino acids: CASSFEGQINEKLFF.

The chain has TRBV5-1 and TRBJ2-1, with D tentatively TRBD2 (6 bases). V dropped 7 bases and J dropped 3 bases, with 14 bases sitting between them. The CDR3 is 14 residues long. The germline CDR1 and CDR2 sequences are SGHRS and YFSETQ. CDR3 bases: TGCGCCAGCCGCCCGGGACTCAACTACAATGAGCAGTTCTTC. As protein: CASRPGLNYNEQFF.

The rearrangement joins TRBV10-3 to TRBJ1-1; possibly TRBD1 for D (5 bases). This CDR3 region has 15 residues. Between the trimmed V and J ends, which lost 0 bases and 4 bases, there was a span of 12 bases. Germline lookup yields CDR1 ENHRY and CDR2 SYGVKD. CDR3 sequence (DNA): TGTGCCATCAGTGAGTCGGGACGTTCTATCACTGAAGCTTTCTTT. Residues: CAISESGRSITEAFF.

CDR3 sequence (DNA): TGTGCCAGTAGTACGGACAGGGGGCCCTACGAGCAGTACTTC. It codes for CASSTDRGPYEQYF. The rearrangement uses TRBV19 and TRBJ2-7; the match to TRBD1 covers 11 bases. Germline V gene data show CDR1 as LNHDA and CDR2 as SQIVND (reference sequence). The CDR3 totals 14 residues. The V gene end was trimmed by 4 bases and the J gene end by 2 bases; junction bases not matched to a gene: 1. Complete variable domain (other parts from reference TRBV19 and TRBJ2-7): DGGITQSPKYLFRKEGQNVTLSCEQNLNHDAMYWYRQDPGQGLRLIYYSQIVNDFQKGDIAEGYSVSREKKESFPLTVTSAQKNPTAFYLCASSTDRGPYEQYFGPGTRLTVT.

This chain joins TRBV7-2 and TRBJ1-2; perhaps TRBD1 as D (5 bases). Trimming cost V 1 base and J 4 bases, with 10 bases left between them. Germline V gene sequence: CDR1 SGHTA, CDR2 FQGNSA. There are 14 residues in the CDR3. The CDR3 DNA sequence: TGTGCCAGCAGCTTAGGGGGGGGAAGCTATGGCTACACCTTC. It translates to CASSLGGGSYGYTF.

The V call is TRBV7-9, the J call TRBJ2-6; D is unclear. Trimming removed 2 bases from V and 0 bases from J, with 5 bases in between. The CDR3 covers 15 residues. Germline V gene lookup returns CDR1 SEHNR and CDR2 FQNEAQ (reference sequence). Here the CDR3 reads CASSLHSSGANVLTF. The CDR3 coding sequence is TGTGCCAGCAGCTTACATAGCTCTGGGGCCAACGTCCTGACTTTC.

This clone was recorded once. The chain has TRBV14 and TRBJ1-2, with D maybe TRBD1 (5 bases). With 0 bases removed from V and 4 bases from J, the gap between germline ends came to 12 bases. CDR3 length equals 15 residues. Germline CDR1 SGHDN, CDR2 FVKESK. CDR3 coding DNA: TGTGCCAGCAGCCAAGAGGGGGTACTGGGCTATGGCTACACCTTC. Amino acids: CASSQEGVLGYGYTF.

The chain is built from TRBV4-3 and TRBJ1-1, with TRBD1 as a possible D gene (5 bases). The germline V gene encodes CDR1 LGHNA and CDR2 YSLEER. This CDR3 is 13 amino acids long. Trimming left V 4 bases short and J 7 bases short, with 13 bases between. The CDR3 sequence: CASSPTRGGEAFF. Here the CDR3 DNA reads TGCGCCAGCAGCCCGACACGCGGGGGTGAAGCTTTCTTT.

The V gene is TRBV3-1 (or the pseudogene TRBV3-2), the J gene TRBJ2-1; perhaps D is TRBD1 or TRBD2 (6 bases each). Germline CDR1 is LGHDT and CDR2 is YNNKEL (reference sequence). The V end was cut by 0 bases, the J end by 3 bases, with 12 bases between. The CDR3 has 16 residues. DNA for the CDR3: TGTGCCAGCAGCCAAGATTGGCGGGACAACTACAATGAGCAGTTCTTC. It encodes CASSQDWRDNYNEQFF.

The chain is built from TRBV3-1 (or the pseudogene TRBV3-2) and TRBJ2-3; D tentatively reads TRBD1 or TRBD2 (5 bases each). CDR1 and CDR2 (germline): LGHDT, YNNKEL (reference sequence). The V end lost 1 base, the J end lost 3 bases, and 11 bases lay between the germline ends. The CDR3 has 15 amino acids. The CDR3 loop reads CASSQAGWGTDTQYF. CDR3 in DNA: TGTGCCAGCAGCCAAGCGGGGTGGGGGACAGATACGCAGTATTTT.

The chain uses TRBV21-1 and TRBJ1-1; the table's D call TRBD1 went unverified against the DNA. TRBV21-1 is flagged as a pseudogene. The CDR3 is 13 residues long. The CDR3 sequence is CASRVTIRTEAFF. CDR3 in DNA: TGTGCCAGCAGGGTGACAATTCGCACTGAAGCTTTCTTT.

V is TRBV7-9 and J is TRBJ1-1; tentative D call: TRBD1 (6 bases). Germline CDR1 is SEHNR and CDR2 is FQNEAQ (reference sequence). Trimming took 5 bases from V and 5 from J, leaving 12 bases between them. The CDR3 consists of 13 residues. CDR3 in amino acids: CASSPRGETEAFF. CDR3 coding DNA: TGTGCCAGCAGCCCCAGGGGTGAAACTGAAGCTTTCTTT.

V is TRBV10-3 and J is TRBJ2-2; a possible D gene is TRBD2 (5 bases). Germline V CDR1 and CDR2: ENHRY, SYGVKD. The CDR3 loop spans 14 amino acids. V lost 5 bases, J lost 6 bases, and 13 bases lay in between. The CDR3 sequence: CAISRDSIAGELFF. The CDR3 DNA sequence: TGTGCCATCAGTCGGGATAGTATTGCCGGGGAGCTGTTTTTT.

The DNA for the CDR3 is TGTGCCAGCATCCCAGGGGGGACAGTGAACACTGAAGCTTTCTTT. This translates into CASIPGGTVNTEAFF. V usage is TRBV28 and J usage is TRBJ1-1; TRBD1 agrees at 7 bases. CDR3 size: 15 residues. Trimming took 7 bases from V and 0 from J; bases not matched to a gene: 8. Germline lookup yields CDR1 MDHEN and CDR2 SYDVKM.

This chain uses TRBV3-1 (or the pseudogene TRBV3-2) with TRBJ1-1; maybe TRBD1 (5 bases). Germline loops: CDR1 LGHDT, CDR2 YNNKEL (reference sequence). The CDR3 runs 14 residues. V shed 3 bases and J shed 11 bases, with 19 bases lying between them. CDR3 in DNA: TGTGCCAGCAGCCAGGGGTTACTCGGGACTATGGCTTTCTTT. As protein: CASSQGLLGTMAFF.

The CDR3 loop is CASSPQGLTNEKLFF. CDR3 coding DNA: TGTGCCAGCAGCCCACAGGGTTTAACTAATGAAAAACTGTTTTTT. V gene TRBV3-1 (or the pseudogene TRBV3-2) combines with J gene TRBJ1-4; a weak D match, TRBD1 (6 bases). V lost 4 bases, J lost 1 base, and 10 bases lay in between. Germline assignment: CDR1 LGHDT and CDR2 YNNKEL (reference sequence). The CDR3 spans 15 residues.

This clone was counted only a few times. This chain links TRBV5-5 with TRBJ1-2; D call uncertain. This CDR3 spans 14 amino acids. V was pared by 1 base and J by 4 bases, with 11 bases between. Per germline, CDR1 SGHKS and CDR2 YYEKEE (reference sequence). CDR3 sequence reads: CASSLMRGGYGYTF. The CDR3 bases are TGTGCCAGCAGCTTGATGCGGGGAGGCTATGGCTACACCTTC.

V and J are TRBV12-5 and TRBJ1-1; 7 nucleotides align to TRBD1. This CDR3 comprises 15 residues. After removal of 4 bases from V and 1 base from J, the junction contained 6 bases not matched to a gene. Germline CDR1 is LGHNT and CDR2 is FRNRAP. CDR3 bases: TGTGCTAGTGGTTGGGCCGGGACAGAGAACACTGAAGCTTTCTTT. It is translated as CASGWAGTENTEAFF. Filled out from reference TRBV12-5 and TRBJ1-1, the complete variable domain reads DARVTQTPRHKVTEMGQEVTMRCQPILGHNTVFWYRQTMMQGLELLAYFRNRAPLDDSGMPKDRFSAEMPDATLATLKIQPSEPRDSAVYFCASGWAGTENTEAFFGQGTRLTVV.

V is TRBV27 and J is TRBJ1-4, with D perhaps matching TRBD1 (5 bases). V dropped 7 bases and J dropped 4 bases, with 13 bases sitting between them. The CDR3 spans 14 residues. Germline-derived CDR1 and CDR2 are MNHEY and SMNVEV (reference sequence). This CDR3 is CASTPGGLNEKLFF. Written as DNA, the CDR3 is TGTGCCAGCACCCCGGGGGGACTTAATGAAAAACTGTTTTTT. Complete variable domain (other parts from reference TRBV27 and TRBJ1-4): EAQVTQNPRYLITVTGKKLTVTCSQNMNHEYMSWYRQDPGLGLRQIYYSMNVEVTDKGDVPEGYKVSRKEKRNFPLILESPSPNQTSLYFCASTPGGLNEKLFFGSGTQLSVL.

This rearrangement joins TRBV5-1 to TRBJ2-1, with TRBD2 matching 14 bases. Germline-derived CDR1 and CDR2 are SGHRS and YFSETQ. CDR3 length: 15 residues. J was trimmed by 9 bases and V by 2 bases; bases with no gene match: 4. CDR3 region: CASSFGTSGRSEQFF. CDR3 nucleotide sequence: TGCGCCAGCAGCTTCGGGACTAGCGGGAGATCTGAGCAGTTCTTC.

The CDR3 spells CASSQEGWRNTEAFF. For the CDR3, the DNA is TGCGCCAGCAGTCAGGAGGGGTGGAGGAACACTGAAGCTTTCTTT. The chain couples TRBV4-1 to TRBJ1-1, with D possibly matching TRBD1 (5 bases). V dropped 6 bases and J dropped 1 base, with 15 bases sitting between them. The CDR3 covers 15 residues. CDR1 is MGHRA and CDR2 is YSYEKL in the germline V gene.

The chain recombines TRBV28 with TRBJ1-2; 9 nucleotides agree with TRBD1. This CDR3 region has 15 residues. Germline trimming cut 6 bases from V and 7 bases from J; bases unmatched to any gene: 12. Looked up from germline, CDR1 is MDHEN and CDR2 is SYDVKM. The CDR3 bases are TGTGCCAGCAGATTTTATCGGGACAGGGCCGGTGGCTACACCTTC. This codes for CASRFYRDRAGGYTF.

The chain carries TRBV24-1 and TRBJ2-1; TRBD1 aligns across 7 bases. Germline CDR1 reads KGHDR; CDR2 reads SFDVKD. CDR3 length: 20 amino acids. Trimming removed 0 bases from V and 7 bases from J; junction bases left unmatched: 20. Here the CDR3 DNA reads TGTGCCACCAGTGATTTGCCCGGCGCGACAAGGGGGCCAGGTTGGAATGAGCAGTTCTTC. It encodes CATSDLPGATRGPGWNEQFF.

Only one count was recorded for this clone. The chain employs TRBV19 and TRBJ1-5; D is ambiguous. The germline V gene has CDR1 LNHDA and CDR2 SQIVND (reference sequence). The germline V and J ends were trimmed by 3 bases and 5 bases, with 23 bases remaining between them. This CDR3 is built from 18 residues. Here the CDR3 reads CASSIRVSTRVFDQPQHF. The CDR3 nucleotides are TGTGCCAGTAGTATTCGGGTGTCGACAAGGGTATTTGATCAGCCCCAGCATTTT.